Below, 27 T cell receptor beta chains from the same sample are listed, as sequenced in a study of shared clonotypes between healthy human individuals. Produced via immunoSEQ multiplex PCR; TCRdb's table is partial and in-frame only. The data show 650,000 to 750,000 clones, 60% to 80% seen once. Sequenced sample: memory CD4+ T cells sorted from blood. Subset specified: CD45RA-negative fraction. The receptors originated from a woman aged 25-40 years in good health.

Turning to this clone: The same CDR3 can be traced to other DNA sequences in this sample. This chain uses TRBV6-5 with TRBJ1-1; a possible D gene is TRBD1 (6 bases). V lost 0 bases and J 10 bases, leaving 12 bases between the germline ends. The V gene's germline CDR1 is MNHEY and CDR2 SVGAGI. The CDR3 totals 13 residues. This chain's CDR3 is CASSYSQGRRAFF. In DNA, the CDR3 is TGTGCCAGCAGTTACTCCCAGGGGAGAAGAGCTTTCTTT.

The chain has TRBV4-1 and TRBJ2-6; 7 bases agree with TRBD2. Germline V lookup: CDR1 MGHRA, CDR2 YSYEKL. This CDR3 is 17 amino acids long. V shed 1 base, J shed 0 bases, and the junction held 3 bases outside the gene matches. CDR3 sequence reads: CASSQGLARSGANVLTF. CDR3 DNA: TGCGCCAGCAGCCAAGGACTAGCCCGCTCTGGGGCCAACGTCCTGACTTTC.

The rearrangement uses TRBV11-2 and TRBJ2-7, with 9 bases identical to TRBD1. With V trimmed by 4 bases and J by 1 base, 5 bases remained unmatched. Germline loops: CDR1 SGHAT, CDR2 FQNNGV. This CDR3 region has 15 residues. In nucleotides, the CDR3 is TGTGCCAGCAGCTCCCGGGACAGGGAATCCTACGAGCAGTACTTC. It is translated as CASSSRDRESYEQYF.

This sequence joins TRBV10-3 and TRBJ2-7; 11 bases fit TRBD1. The J segment lost 6 bases and the V segment lost 6 bases, leaving 4 bases of the junction unmatched. The CDR3 is 13 amino acids. The germline CDR1 and CDR2 sequences are ENHRY and SYGVKD. The CDR3 DNA is TGTGCCATCAGCGGACAGGGGGCGCGCGAGCAGTACTTC. Translated, it gives CAISGQGAREQYF.

The chain links TRBV5-8 to TRBJ2-3, with 9 bases that match TRBD1. The CDR3 is made up of 15 amino acids. Trimming took 0 bases from V and 4 from J; bases not matched to a gene: 3. CDR1 and CDR2 from the germline V gene are SGHTS and YDEGEE. CDR3 sequence (DNA): TGTGCCAGCAGCTTGGAAGGACAGGGGTCAGATACGCAGTATTTT. Protein product: CASSLEGQGSDTQYF.

V usage is TRBV18 and J usage is TRBJ2-5; TRBD1 is a possible D gene (6 bases). This CDR3 comprises 13 residues. V lost 8 bases and J 4 bases, leaving 14 bases between the germline ends. Germline-derived CDR1 and CDR2 are KGHSH and LQKENI. As DNA, the CDR3 is TGTGCCAGCGGAGGACAGAACCTAGAGACCCAGTACTTC. Encoded protein: CASGGQNLETQYF.

CDR3 residues: CASSLRGSNEKLFF. As DNA, the CDR3 is TGTGCCAGCAGCTTACGGGGATCTAATGAAAAACTGTTTTTT. The J gene is TRBJ1-4, the V gene TRBV7-9; D gene unclear. Germline V gene sequence: CDR1 SEHNR, CDR2 FQNEAQ (reference sequence). The CDR3 covers 14 residues. V lost 2 bases and J lost 3, with 7 bases in between.

The V and J genes are TRBV7-9 and TRBJ2-7; D is possibly TRBD1 (6 bases). This CDR3 comprises 14 residues. V lost 5 bases and J lost 5, with 16 bases in between. Germline V lookup: CDR1 SEHNR, CDR2 FQNEAQ (reference sequence). The CDR3 DNA follows: TGTGCCAGCAGCCCCTCGTCAGGGGCCAACGAGCAGTACTTC. Encoded protein: CASSPSSGANEQYF.

The chain is built from TRBV5-1 and TRBJ1-1, with 7 bases fitting TRBD1. J gave up 3 bases and V 4 bases, and 6 bases lay outside the gene matches. Germline V lookup: CDR1 SGHRS, CDR2 YFSETQ. The CDR3 runs 14 residues. CDR3 nucleotide sequence: TGCGCCAGCAGCCTGGGGACAGCTGACACTGAAGCTTTCTTT. Protein product: CASSLGTADTEAFF.

This chain joins TRBV2 and TRBJ2-5; 9 bases align to TRBD2. CDR1 is SNHLY and CDR2 is FYNNEI in the germline V gene. The length of the CDR3 is 14 residues. Losses at the gene ends were 0 bases for V and 5 bases for J; bases not matched to a gene: 1. Written as DNA, the CDR3 is TGTGCCAGCAGTGAAGCGCGGGAGGGGGAGACCCAGTACTTC. It is translated as CASSEAREGETQYF.

V gene TRBV27 combines with J gene TRBJ2-3, with D maybe TRBD2 (5 bases). V gave up 8 bases and J gave up 8 bases, with 23 bases separating them. Germline CDR1 MNHEY, CDR2 SMNVEV (reference sequence). The CDR3 has 15 residues. CDR3 coding DNA: TGTGCCAGCCGCTTCACCCAATTGGGCAGCGGTACGCAGTATTTT. Translation: CASRFTQLGSGTQYF.

CDR3 coding DNA: TGTGCCAGCAGCTTAATTAGCGGGAGCGAATCCAGGGAGCTGTTTTTT. Residues: CASSLISGSESRELFF. The chain links TRBV11-2 to TRBJ2-2; 9 bases agree with TRBD2. Looked up from germline, CDR1 is SGHAT and CDR2 is FQNNGV. V shed 2 bases, J shed 9 bases, and the junction held 10 bases outside the gene matches. The CDR3 is 16 residues long.

This clone was detected only a few times. The chain recombines TRBV14 with TRBJ2-7; D remains unclear. Germline V gene data show CDR1 as SGHDN and CDR2 as FVKESK. The length of the CDR3 is 15 residues. V shed 0 bases and J shed 1 base, with 10 bases lying between them. The CDR3 here is CASSQDLGFSYEQYF. For the CDR3, the DNA is TGTGCCAGCAGCCAAGATTTAGGGTTTTCCTACGAGCAGTACTTC.

CDR3 bases: TGCGCCAGCAACTTAAGGACTAGCGGGAAGATAGAGACCCAGTACTTC. It specifies CASNLRTSGKIETQYF. V usage is TRBV5-1 and J usage is TRBJ2-5; TRBD2 aligns across 12 bases. CDR1 is SGHRS and CDR2 is YFSETQ in the germline V gene. J lost 4 bases, V lost 6 bases, and 10 bases had no gene match. The CDR3 contains 16 residues.

This clone has just one count. This chain uses TRBV2 with TRBJ1-2, with D unresolved. The CDR3 is 16 amino acids. Germline-derived CDR1 and CDR2 are SNHLY and FYNNEI. The V end was cut by 3 bases, the J end by 2 bases, with 16 bases between. The DNA for the CDR3 is TGTGCCAGCAGTGAGACACCCTTGAAAGGAAACTATGGCTACACCTTC. Its translation: CASSETPLKGNYGYTF.

The rearrangement uses TRBV16 and TRBJ1-2, with D uncertain. Germline CDR1 KGHSY, CDR2 FQNENV. The CDR3 spans 12 residues. The V and J ends lost 2 bases and 2 bases respectively, with 3 bases between them. The CDR3 loop is CASSQDNYGYTF. CDR3 bases: TGTGCCAGCAGCCAAGACAACTATGGCTACACCTTC.

The V and J genes are TRBV19 and TRBJ2-1, with D possibly called TRBD1 or TRBD2 (5 bases each). The germline V gene encodes CDR1 LNHDA and CDR2 SQIVND (reference sequence). CDR3 length equals 17 residues. V was clipped by 0 bases and J by 3 bases, with 15 bases between them. This CDR3 reads CASSIDLGPINYNEQFF. CDR3 DNA: TGTGCCAGTAGTATAGATCTGGGACCAATCAACTACAATGAGCAGTTCTTC.

This chain uses TRBV30 with TRBJ1-1, with 9 bases lining up with TRBD1. The germline CDR1 and CDR2 sequences are GTSNPN and SVGIG (reference sequence). J was trimmed by 10 bases and V by 2 bases; bases with no gene match: 2. The CDR3 contains 11 residues. CDR3 residues: CAWSLGQGAFF. CDR3 nucleotides: TGTGCCTGGAGTTTGGGACAGGGAGCTTTCTTT.

J is TRBJ1-2 and V is TRBV30; 7 nucleotides line up with TRBD1. Trimming took 6 bases from V and 6 from J; bases not matched to a gene: 7. CDR1 is GTSNPN, CDR2 SVGIG, per germline (reference sequence). The CDR3 loop spans 12 amino acids. Here the CDR3 DNA reads TGTGCCTGTTCGACAGGGCCCCATGGCTACACCTTC. This translates into CACSTGPHGYTF. The variable domain in full, completed from reference TRBV30 and TRBJ1-2, reads SQTIHQWPATLVQPVGSPLSLECTVEGTSNPNLYWYRQAAGRGLQLLFYSVGIGQISSEVPQNLSASRPQDRQFILSSKKLLLSDSGFYLCACSTGPHGYTFGSGTRLTVV.

This clone was seen only a few times. V is TRBV30 and J is TRBJ1-2, with a weak D call TRBD1 (5 bases). This CDR3 has 12 residues. The germline V and J ends were trimmed by 0 bases and 8 bases, with 10 bases remaining between them. CDR1 is GTSNPN and CDR2 is SVGIG in the germline V gene (reference sequence). In nucleotides, the CDR3 is TGTGCCTGGAGTGTAACCAGGGACGGCTACACCTTC. Protein product: CAWSVTRDGYTF.

The chain has TRBV6-5 and TRBJ2-7; 9 nucleotides agree with TRBD1. In germline, CDR1 is MNHEY, CDR2 SVGAGI. V was pared by 6 bases and J by 7 bases, with 7 bases of the junction left unmatched. There are 13 residues in the CDR3. The CDR3 bases are TGTGCCAGCAGAGGACAGGGGATAGGAGAGCAGTACTTC. It encodes CASRGQGIGEQYF.

This clone was detected once. This rearrangement joins TRBV19 to TRBJ2-2, with 7 bases lining up with TRBD2. CDR3 size: 15 residues. Trimming cost V 3 bases and J 3 bases; bases outside gene matches: 4. Germline-derived CDR1 and CDR2 are LNHDA and SQIVND (reference sequence). CDR3 amino acids: CASSMGGRYTGELFF. Written as DNA, the CDR3 is TGTGCCAGTAGTATGGGGGGGAGATACACCGGGGAGCTGTTTTTT.

The CDR3 protein is CASTERGRRGTQYF. The CDR3 DNA reads TGTGCCAGCACCGAGAGGGGACGGCGGGGGACCCAGTACTTC. The V gene is TRBV2, the J gene TRBJ2-5, with D maybe TRBD2 (6 bases). The CDR3 contains 14 residues. The V end lost 7 bases, the J end lost 7 bases, and 19 bases lay between the germline ends. Germline V gives CDR1 SNHLY, CDR2 FYNNEI. Variable domain in full (rest from reference TRBV2 and TRBJ2-5): EPEVTQTPSHQVTQMGQEVILRCVPISNHLYFYWYRQILGQKVEFLVSFYNNEISEKSEIFDDQFSVERPDGSNFTLKIRSTKLEDSAMYFCASTERGRRGTQYFGPGTRLLVL.

V and J are TRBV19 and TRBJ2-1; 7 bases fit TRBD2. V trimming: 3 bases; J trimming: 3 bases; junction bases outside the gene matches: 14. Germline CDR1 is LNHDA and CDR2 is SQIVND (reference sequence). CDR3 length equals 18 residues. The chain's CDR3 is CASSIGAGGGSFYNEQFF. The DNA for the CDR3 is TGTGCCAGTAGTATCGGGGCGGGTGGCGGGAGCTTCTACAATGAGCAGTTCTTC.

This chain connects TRBV19 to TRBJ2-1, with 11 nucleotides matching TRBD2. The CDR3 is 15 residues long. Looked up from germline, CDR1 is LNHDA and CDR2 is SQIVND (reference sequence). Trimming at V came to 8 bases and at J to 10 bases, leaving 13 bases not matched to a gene. The CDR3 loop is CASRTSGGPGGEQFF. The DNA for the CDR3 is TGTGCCAGTCGAACTAGCGGGGGCCCCGGTGGGGAGCAGTTCTTC.

The V call is TRBV5-1, the J call TRBJ1-1; D gene unclear. CDR3 length: 14 residues. Trimming left V 1 base short and J 1 base short, with 8 bases between. CDR1 is SGHRS and CDR2 is YFSETQ in the germline V gene. The DNA of the CDR3 is TGCGCCAGCAGCTTGTCTTACAGGAACACTGAAGCTTTCTTT. Translating gives CASSLSYRNTEAFF.

The J gene is TRBJ2-6, the V gene TRBV5-1; no reliable D call. Trimming took 4 bases from V and 6 from J, leaving 8 bases between them. The CDR3 is 13 residues long. Looked up from germline, CDR1 is SGHRS and CDR2 is YFSETQ. The CDR3 sequence: CASSPLEANVLTF. The CDR3 DNA is TGCGCCAGCAGCCCTCTAGAGGCCAACGTCCTGACTTTC.